This paragraph covers one TCR beta chain sequence. This clone is a singleton in its sample. Its antigen is still unknown. The sample holds no much larger clone one base away, and base qualities are not on file. The CDR3 goes from the cysteine to the phenylalanine over 14 residues. The entry retains the CDR3 DNA only, 42 bases that are in frame from base 1. Trimming accounts for 3 bases at V and 6 bases at J, while the number of junction bases matched to no gene is 9. The germline V gene yields SGHRS for CDR1 and YFSETQ for CDR2. The sample originates from a study of OX40 agonist ivuxolimab in advanced cancers. Describing the broader study: Ivuxolimab was a fully human IgG2 agonistic monoclonal antibody targeting the costimulatory receptor OX40 (CD134). In the dose-escalation cohort, 65% to 85% of patients were male, and the mean age was 60 years with a range of roughly 23 to 90. Intravenous ivuxolimab was administered to patients every 2 weeks at six dose levels: 0.01, 0.1, 0.3, 1.5, 3 and 10 mg/kg. The purpose of peripheral TCRbeta sequencing was to test whether ivuxolimab changed TCR sequence diversity and led to clonal T-cell expansion. Prior anti-PD-1, anti-PD-L1 or anti-CTLA-4 therapy was permitted, and checkpoint inhibitors had been received by 30% to 40% of dose-escalation patients. The monotherapy dose-escalation portion (N ≈ 56 patients) of the phase I ivuxolimab trial is reported in the paper. Of the approximately 50 dose-escalation patients, hepatocellular carcinoma was present in approximately 20, melanoma in some 15, renal cell carcinoma in 9 and head and neck cancer in 9. Three dose-escalation patients achieved partial responses, one with hepatocellular carcinoma and two with cutaneous melanoma. The study at large found these results: Clonal expansion of both CD4+ and CD8+ blood T cells was observed from baseline to week 6 at doses 0.1 to 3.0 mg/kg. The antigen specificity of the clonally expanded peripheral T cells was not determined. Low levels of normalized T-cell clonal expansion were also seen in some patients who did not respond. On average, CD8+ T cells showed more expanded clones than CD4+ T cells after ivuxolimab. Partial responders in the 0.1-3.0 mg/kg groups had among the lowest normalized peripheral clonal expansion, especially among CD8+ T cells.

Patients with a history of autoimmune disease or receiving systemic immunosuppression were excluded from the trial. Peripheral blood for TCR sequencing was collected from all dose cohorts at baseline, on cycle 4 day 1, and on cycle 7 day 1. The samples were drawn from a first-in-human, open-label, multicenter phase I dose-escalation trial of ivuxolimab. Adults with locally advanced or metastatic head and neck squamous cell, hepatocellular, melanoma or renal cell carcinoma were enrolled in the trial. Before TCR sequencing, CD4+ T cells and CD8+ T cells from peripheral blood were sorted into separate populations. To sequence the TCRbeta CDR3 region, genomic DNA was isolated from the sorted cells. The immunoSEQ Assay was used to sequence the TCRbeta CDR3 regions. In TCRdb, the immuneACCESS table is reduced to in-frame sequences with V and J assigned. These tables do not hold every clone; where another copy was compared, an unresolved V gene accounts for under half, and the others remain unexplained. For this sample the table gives 68,000 or so clones, of which 85% to 95% were detected only once. The ten largest account for roughly 1% of the sample.

The sample in question was CD4+ or CD8+ T cells sorted from blood, obtained in a trial of the OX40 agonist ivuxolimab. This sequence originates from an adult with an advanced solid tumor such as melanoma, head and neck, liver or kidney cancer. The chain couples TRBV5-1 to TRBJ2-7, with TRBD2 matching 7 junction bases. Here the CDR3 is given as CASSWGGSSPEQYF. The nucleotide sequence reads as follows: TGCGCCAGCAGCTGGGGCGGGAGTTCGCCCGAGCAGTACTTC.